The 21 T cell receptor beta chains given below trace back to one sample, sequenced in a study of molecular identifiers for immune sequencing clone quantification. From the PCR reads, TCRdb called clonotypes with MiXCR, one entry per CDR3 protein. The sample has approximately 680,000 distinct CDR3 sequences, less than 30% seen once; the top ten hold about 0.84%. Sequenced material: naive CD8+ T cells from blood, with Jurkat cell RNA spiked in. Subset: FACS-sorted CD8+CD4-CCR7+CD45RA+ naive T cells. The receptors originated from a human donor in good health. Some libraries in this study had Jurkat cell RNA spiked in.

The chain joins TRBV18 to TRBJ1-2; D is unresolved. Looked up from germline, CDR1 is KGHSH and CDR2 is LQKENI. The V and J ends lost 3 bases and 4 bases respectively, with 18 bases between them. The CDR3 spans 16 residues. The CDR3: CASSPAQSNQLYGYTF. The CDR3 nucleotides read TGTGCCAGCTCACCGGCACAATCGAACCAGCTCTATGGCTACACCTTC.

A word on this clonotype: At one boundary the junction diverges from the germline segment, which might be a read error. V gene TRBV19 combines with J gene TRBJ2-1, with a weak D call TRBD2 (7 bases). Looked up from germline, CDR1 is LNHDA and CDR2 is SQIVND (reference sequence). The CDR3 loop spans 15 amino acids. CDR3 loop: CPSSIWGEGGYEQFF. In DNA, the CDR3 is TGTCCCAGTAGTATTTGGGGGGAGGGGGGGTATGAGCAGTTCTTC.

This chain connects TRBV6-2 or TRBV6-3 to TRBJ2-2, with D perhaps TRBD1 (5 bases). This CDR3 has 17 amino acids. The V and J ends lost 5 bases and 3 bases respectively, with 19 bases between them. From germline, CDR1 is MNHEY and CDR2 SVGEGT. CDR3 sequence: CASSLTPDIVDTGELFF. Here the CDR3 DNA reads TGTGCCAGCAGTCTCACGCCGGACATTGTGGACACCGGGGAGCTGTTTTTT.

This clonotype was observed a few times. The J gene is TRBJ1-5, the V gene TRBV6-2 or TRBV6-3; no clear D. Trimming took off 4 bases at V and 0 bases at J, with 7 bases between the two ends. The CDR3 totals 14 residues. Per germline, CDR1 MNHEY and CDR2 SVGEGT. CDR3 in DNA: TGTGCCAGCAGTTTTGTTGATAGCAATCAGCCCCAGCATTTT. Amino acid sequence: CASSFVDSNQPQHF.

This clonotype was found many times. V is TRBV24-1 and J is TRBJ2-1; D remains unclear. Germline CDR1 reads KGHDR; CDR2 reads SFDVKD. The CDR3 loop spans 13 amino acids. The germline V and J ends were trimmed by 3 bases and 3 bases, with 5 bases remaining between them. CDR3 bases: TGTGCCACCAGTGATAGAAACTACAATGAGCAGTTCTTC. Its protein is CATSDRNYNEQFF.

V usage is TRBV5-6 and J usage is TRBJ1-1; D gene ambiguous. Per germline, CDR1 SGHDT and CDR2 YYEEEE. Trimming took off 4 bases at V and 1 base at J, with 11 bases between the two ends. The CDR3 extends over 14 amino acids. CDR3 coding DNA: TGTGCCAGCAGCGCCGAGGAGAAGAACACTGAAGCTTTCTTT. This encodes CASSAEEKNTEAFF.

This clonotype was counted between two and nine times. V gene TRBV6-4 combines with J gene TRBJ1-5; a possible D gene is TRBD1 (5 bases). CDR3 size: 18 residues. In germline, CDR1 is MRHNA, CDR2 SNTAGT. With 0 bases removed from V and 0 bases from J, the gap between germline ends came to 15 bases. The DNA for the CDR3 is TGTGCCAGCAGTGACTCTGAACAGGACCCTAATAGCAATCAGCCCCAGCATTTT. It translates to CASSDSEQDPNSNQPQHF.

Points on this clonotype: A read error may be the cause here, since a much bigger clone is one base away. This sequence joins TRBV7-9 and TRBJ2-3; D is perhaps TRBD2 (6 bases). V was clipped by 8 bases and J by 7 bases, with 16 bases between them. This CDR3 has 13 residues. Germline loops: CDR1 SEHNR, CDR2 FQNEAQ (reference sequence). The CDR3 region has the DNA TGTGCCAGCGGCTCAGATGGGAGGAATACGCAGTATTTT. It translates to CASGSDGRNTQYF.

This clonotype was picked up a small number of times. The chain recombines TRBV27 with TRBJ1-3; 7 positions match TRBD1. Germline V gene data show CDR1 as MNHEY and CDR2 as SMNVEV (reference sequence). V lost 2 bases to trimming and J lost 3 bases; unmatched junction nucleotides: 7. CDR3 size: 16 residues. CDR3 DNA: TGTGCCAGCAGTTTACGCGGAGGGGGCATTGGAAACACCATATATTTT. Translated, it gives CASSLRGGGIGNTIYF.

V usage is TRBV6-2 or TRBV6-3 and J usage is TRBJ2-2; D not resolved. Germline-derived CDR1 and CDR2 are MNHEY and SVGEGT. The CDR3 length is 16 residues. V lost 4 bases to trimming and J lost 1 base, with 13 bases between them. DNA of the CDR3: TGTGCCAGCAGTTCCCCAGGAATCGGGAACACCGGGGAGCTGTTTTTT. Its protein product is CASSSPGIGNTGELFF.

The table lists this clonotype with a few counts. The chain uses TRBV27 and TRBJ1-4; perhaps TRBD1 as D (5 bases). The germline gives CDR1 MNHEY, CDR2 SMNVEV (reference sequence). The V gene lost 4 bases and the J gene lost 4 bases, with 22 bases spanning the gap. The CDR3 loop spans 18 amino acids. DNA for the CDR3: TGTGCCAGCAGTTCTTTGTTCGGGGCAGGTGACGTTAATGAAAAACTGTTTTTT. Its translation: CASSSLFGAGDVNEKLFF.

The chain employs TRBV20-1 and TRBJ2-1; 7 bases map to TRBD1. Trimming cost V 3 bases and J 8 bases; bases outside gene matches: 13. Germline assignment: CDR1 DFQATT and CDR2 SNEGSKA (reference sequence). The CDR3 extends over 15 amino acids. The CDR3 sequence: CSASLRDSAMDEQFF. The DNA for the CDR3 is TGCAGTGCTAGTCTCCGGGACAGTGCGATGGATGAGCAGTTCTTC.

This clonotype was counted between two and nine times. One junction end disagrees with the germline gene, perhaps due to a read error. The chain is built from TRBV12-3 or TRBV12-4 and TRBJ2-7; D remains unclear. The CDR3 extends over 12 amino acids. This chain's CDR3 is CAVGSNSFEQYF. The CDR3, as DNA: TGTGCCGTGGGCAGTAACTCCTTCGAGCAGTACTTC.

The chain has TRBV7-3 and TRBJ2-3; D possibly corresponds to TRBD2 (6 bases). The CDR3 runs 15 residues. Trimming pared 4 bases from V and 0 bases from J, leaving 11 bases between. Germline V lookup: CDR1 SGHTA, CDR2 FQGTGA. The CDR3 is CASSSGLLSTDTQYF. CDR3 in DNA: TGTGCCAGCAGCTCAGGACTACTTAGCACAGATACGCAGTATTTT.

This clonotype was observed many times. This chain joins TRBV6-2 or TRBV6-3 and TRBJ1-5, with 9 nucleotides matching TRBD1. The CDR3 contains 14 residues. The V segment lost 7 bases and the J segment 1 base; nucleotides outside the gene matches: 2. Per the germline V gene, CDR1 is MNHEY and CDR2 is SVGEGT. CDR3 protein: CASNGQGSNQPQHF. Written as DNA, the CDR3 is TGTGCCAGCAATGGACAGGGGAGCAATCAGCCCCAGCATTTT.

This clonotype has only a few counts. This sequence may be a read error, since a much larger clone differs from it by one base. The CDR3 does not end in the conserved phenylalanine or tryptophan, so this is likely a read error. The V and J genes are TRBV4-3 and TRBJ1-3, with a tentative D call TRBD1 (6 bases). CDR3 length: 15 amino acids. CDR1 and CDR2 from the germline V gene are LGHNA and YSLEER. V was clipped by 4 bases and J by 0 bases, with 10 bases between them. CDR3 sequence: CASSPGQSSGNTIYL. For the CDR3, the DNA is TGCGCCAGCAGCCCCGGACAGTCCTCTGGAAACACCATATATCTT.

To note about this clonotype: One base away lies a much larger clone, so this may be a sequencing read error. CDR3 sequence reads: CASSLGGNSYNEQFF. In DNA form, the CDR3 reads TGTGCCAGCAGCTTAGGCGGGAACTCCTACAATGAGCAGTTCTTC. The chain joins TRBV7-9 to TRBJ2-1; tentative D call: TRBD2 (6 bases). The CDR3 has 15 residues. CDR1 and CDR2 (germline): SEHNR, FQNEAQ (reference sequence). Trimming left V 1 base short and J 0 bases short, with 7 bases between.

The V gene is TRBV27, the J gene TRBJ2-3, with no clear D. CDR1 is MNHEY, CDR2 SMNVEV, per germline (reference sequence). This CDR3 comprises 15 residues. V was shortened by 8 bases and J by 3 bases, with 18 bases between the two germline ends. The CDR3 sequence is CASEDRWSGTDTQYF. The CDR3 nucleotides read TGTGCCAGCGAAGATCGGTGGTCTGGGACAGATACGCAGTATTTT.

V is TRBV24-1 and J is TRBJ1-1; 7 bases align to TRBD1. The germline V gene has CDR1 KGHDR and CDR2 SFDVKD. The trim removed 7 bases at V and 1 base at J, leaving 2 bases unmatched. CDR3 length: 13 amino acids. CDR3 nucleotides: TGTGCCACCAGGGGACAGAGGAACACTGAAGCTTTCTTT. Its translation: CATRGQRNTEAFF.

The V gene is TRBV3-1, the J gene TRBJ2-7; D uncertain. Germline-derived CDR1 and CDR2 are LGHDT and YNNKEL (reference sequence). V was shortened by 2 bases and J by 6 bases, with 8 bases between the two germline ends. The CDR3 length is 12 residues. The CDR3 DNA sequence: TGTGCCAGCAGCCAAACCGGGCCCGAGCAGTACTTC. Translated: CASSQTGPEQYF.

This clonotype was counted at least ten times. The V gene is TRBV24-1, the J gene TRBJ2-3; possible D gene TRBD2, 6 bases. Looked up from germline, CDR1 is KGHDR and CDR2 is SFDVKD. The CDR3 consists of 14 residues. V lost 3 bases and J 10 bases, leaving 16 bases between the germline ends. The CDR3 protein is CATSDNGTPRPQYF. The CDR3 region has the DNA TGTGCCACCAGTGATAATGGGACTCCTAGGCCGCAGTATTTT.